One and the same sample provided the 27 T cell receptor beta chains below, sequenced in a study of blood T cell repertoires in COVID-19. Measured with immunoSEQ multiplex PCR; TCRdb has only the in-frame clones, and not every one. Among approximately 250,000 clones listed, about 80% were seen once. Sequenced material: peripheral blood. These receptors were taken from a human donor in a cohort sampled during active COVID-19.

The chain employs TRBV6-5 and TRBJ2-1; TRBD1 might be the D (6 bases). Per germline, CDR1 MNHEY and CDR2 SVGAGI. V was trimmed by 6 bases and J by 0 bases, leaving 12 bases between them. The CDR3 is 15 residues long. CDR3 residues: CASSNREGSYNEQFF. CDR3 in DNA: TGTGCCAGCAGCAACAGGGAAGGCTCCTACAATGAGCAGTTCTTC.

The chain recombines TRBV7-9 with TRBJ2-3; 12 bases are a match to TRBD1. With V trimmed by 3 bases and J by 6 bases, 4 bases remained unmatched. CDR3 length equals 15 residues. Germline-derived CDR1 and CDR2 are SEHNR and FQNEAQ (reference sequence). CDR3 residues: CASSLGQGAGDTQYF. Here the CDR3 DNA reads TGTGCCAGCAGCTTGGGACAGGGGGCAGGGGATACGCAGTATTTT.

For the CDR3, the DNA is TGTGCCAGCAGCCCTGGGGGGGGGTCCTACAATGAGCAGTTCTTC. Encoded protein: CASSPGGGSYNEQFF. The chain combines TRBV7-2 with TRBJ2-1, with 7 bases aligning to TRBD2. CDR1 is SGHTA, CDR2 FQGNSA, per germline. J was trimmed by 1 base and V by 5 bases; bases with no gene match: 5. This CDR3 spans 15 amino acids.

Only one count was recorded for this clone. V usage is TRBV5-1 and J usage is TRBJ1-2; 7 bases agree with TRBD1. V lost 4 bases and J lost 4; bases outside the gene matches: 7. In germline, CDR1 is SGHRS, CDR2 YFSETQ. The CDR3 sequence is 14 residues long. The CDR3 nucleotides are TGCGCCAGCAGCCCGCTAGGGGGCAGCTATGGCTACACCTTC. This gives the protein CASSPLGGSYGYTF.

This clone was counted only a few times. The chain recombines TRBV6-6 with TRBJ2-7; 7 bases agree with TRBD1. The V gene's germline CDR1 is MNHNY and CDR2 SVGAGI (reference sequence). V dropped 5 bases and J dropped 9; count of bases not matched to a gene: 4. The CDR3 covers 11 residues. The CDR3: CASSPQGVQYF. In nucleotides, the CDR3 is TGTGCCAGCAGTCCCCAGGGGGTGCAGTACTTC.

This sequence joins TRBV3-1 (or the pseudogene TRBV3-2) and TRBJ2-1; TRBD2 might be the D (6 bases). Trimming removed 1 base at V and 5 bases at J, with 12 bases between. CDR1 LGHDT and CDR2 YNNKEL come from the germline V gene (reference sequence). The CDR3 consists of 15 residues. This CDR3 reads CASSQVERADNEQFF. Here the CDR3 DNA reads TGTGCCAGCAGCCAAGTGGAGCGGGCCGACAATGAGCAGTTCTTC.

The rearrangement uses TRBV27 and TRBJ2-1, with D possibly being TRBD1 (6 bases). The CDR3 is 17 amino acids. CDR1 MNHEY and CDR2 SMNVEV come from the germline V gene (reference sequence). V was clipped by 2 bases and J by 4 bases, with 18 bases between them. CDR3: CASSLKTGRIGYNEQFF. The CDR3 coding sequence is TGTGCCAGCAGTTTAAAAACAGGGCGCATAGGGTACAATGAGCAGTTCTTC.

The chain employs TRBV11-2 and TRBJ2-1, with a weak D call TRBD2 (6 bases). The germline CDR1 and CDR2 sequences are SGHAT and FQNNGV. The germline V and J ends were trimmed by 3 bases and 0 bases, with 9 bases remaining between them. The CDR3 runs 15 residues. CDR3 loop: CASSFLGLSYNEQFF. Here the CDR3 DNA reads TGTGCCAGCAGCTTCCTGGGACTCTCCTACAATGAGCAGTTCTTC.

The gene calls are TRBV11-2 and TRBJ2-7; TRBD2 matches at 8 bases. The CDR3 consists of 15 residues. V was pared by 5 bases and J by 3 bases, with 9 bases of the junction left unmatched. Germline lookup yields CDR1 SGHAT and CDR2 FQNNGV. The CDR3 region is CASSPGLARVYEQYF. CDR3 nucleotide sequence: TGTGCCAGCAGCCCAGGACTAGCTAGAGTCTACGAGCAGTACTTC.

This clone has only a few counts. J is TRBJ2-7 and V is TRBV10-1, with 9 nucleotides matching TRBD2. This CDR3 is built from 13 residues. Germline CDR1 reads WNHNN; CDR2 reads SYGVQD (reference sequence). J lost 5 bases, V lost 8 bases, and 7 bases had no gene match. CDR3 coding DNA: TGCGCCAGCGCCGGGACTAGCAACGACGAGCAGTACTTC. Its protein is CASAGTSNDEQYF.

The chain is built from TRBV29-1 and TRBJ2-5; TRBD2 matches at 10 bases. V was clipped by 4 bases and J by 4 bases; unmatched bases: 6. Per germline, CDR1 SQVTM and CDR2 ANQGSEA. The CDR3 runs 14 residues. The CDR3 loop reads CSVARTSGLETQYF. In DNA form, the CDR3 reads TGCAGCGTTGCACGGACTAGCGGTTTAGAGACCCAGTACTTC.

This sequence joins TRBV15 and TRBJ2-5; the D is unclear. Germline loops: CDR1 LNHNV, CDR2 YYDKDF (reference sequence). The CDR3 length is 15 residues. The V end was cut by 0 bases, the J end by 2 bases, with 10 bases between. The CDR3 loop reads CATSRDRVAQETQYF. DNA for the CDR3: TGTGCCACCAGCAGAGATCGGGTTGCGCAAGAGACCCAGTACTTC.

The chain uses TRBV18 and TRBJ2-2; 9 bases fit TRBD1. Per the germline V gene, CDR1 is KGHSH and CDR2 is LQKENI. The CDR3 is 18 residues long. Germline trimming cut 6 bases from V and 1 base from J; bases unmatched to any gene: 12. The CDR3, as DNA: TGTGCCAGCTCGGAAAGGGGACAGGGCTTCAGGAACACCGGGGAGCTGTTTTTT. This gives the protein CASSERGQGFRNTGELFF.

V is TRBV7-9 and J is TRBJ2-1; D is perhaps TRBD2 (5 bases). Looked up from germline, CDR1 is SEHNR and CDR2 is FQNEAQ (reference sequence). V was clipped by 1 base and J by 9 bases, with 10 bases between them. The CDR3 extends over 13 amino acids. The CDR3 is CASSLVGGFEQFF. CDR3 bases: TGTGCCAGCAGCTTAGTTGGAGGTTTTGAGCAGTTCTTC.

The CDR3 DNA sequence: TGCGCCAGCAGCCAAGGGACTAGCGGTTCCAATACGCAGTATTTT. Translating it yields CASSQGTSGSNTQYF. The genes are TRBV4-1 and TRBJ2-3; 10 positions match TRBD2. V gave up 1 base and J gave up 7 bases; unmatched junction bases: 5. The germline gives CDR1 MGHRA, CDR2 YSYEKL. CDR3 length equals 15 residues.

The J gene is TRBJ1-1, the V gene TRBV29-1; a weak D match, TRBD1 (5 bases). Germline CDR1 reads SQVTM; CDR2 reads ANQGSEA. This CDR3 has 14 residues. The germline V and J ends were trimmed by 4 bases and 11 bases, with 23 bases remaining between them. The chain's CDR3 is CSVVAVEVGEGAFF. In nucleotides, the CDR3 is TGCAGCGTTGTAGCGGTGGAAGTGGGAGAGGGGGCTTTCTTT.

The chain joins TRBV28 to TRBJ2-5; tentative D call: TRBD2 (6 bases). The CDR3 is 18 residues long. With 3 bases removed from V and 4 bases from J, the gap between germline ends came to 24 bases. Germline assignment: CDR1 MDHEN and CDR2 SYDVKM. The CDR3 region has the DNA TGTGCCAGCAGTTTTAGAGGGTGGCGGGGAAAGGCGGGAGAGACCCAGTACTTC. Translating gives CASSFRGWRGKAGETQYF.

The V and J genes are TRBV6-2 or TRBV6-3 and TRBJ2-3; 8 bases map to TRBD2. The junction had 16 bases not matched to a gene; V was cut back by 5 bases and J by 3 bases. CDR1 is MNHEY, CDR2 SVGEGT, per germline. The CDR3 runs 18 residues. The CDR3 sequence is CASSPSAGGPILTDTQYF. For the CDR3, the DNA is TGTGCCAGCAGTCCCTCGGCGGGGGGCCCTATTTTGACAGATACGCAGTATTTT.

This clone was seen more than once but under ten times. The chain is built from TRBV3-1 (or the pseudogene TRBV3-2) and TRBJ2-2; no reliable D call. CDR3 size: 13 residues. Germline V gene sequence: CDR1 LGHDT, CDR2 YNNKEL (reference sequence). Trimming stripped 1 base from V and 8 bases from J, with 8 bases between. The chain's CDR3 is CASSQVNSGELFF. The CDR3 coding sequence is TGTGCCAGCAGCCAAGTCAATTCAGGGGAGCTGTTTTTT.

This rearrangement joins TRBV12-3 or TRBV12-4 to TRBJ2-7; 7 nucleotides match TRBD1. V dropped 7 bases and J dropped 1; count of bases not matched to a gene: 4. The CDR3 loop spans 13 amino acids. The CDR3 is CASNPGQSYEQYF. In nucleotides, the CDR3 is TGTGCCAGCAACCCGGGACAGTCCTACGAGCAGTACTTC.

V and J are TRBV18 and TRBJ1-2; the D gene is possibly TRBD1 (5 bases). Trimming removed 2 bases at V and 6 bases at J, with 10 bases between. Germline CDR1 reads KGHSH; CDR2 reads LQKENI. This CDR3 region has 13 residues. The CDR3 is CASSPTGGDGYTF. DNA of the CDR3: TGTGCCAGCTCACCAACCGGGGGGGATGGCTACACCTTC.

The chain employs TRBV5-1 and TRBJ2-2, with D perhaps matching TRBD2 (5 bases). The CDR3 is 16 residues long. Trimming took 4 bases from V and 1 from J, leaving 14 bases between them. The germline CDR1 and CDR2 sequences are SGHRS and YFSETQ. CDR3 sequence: CASSETPAGNTGELFF. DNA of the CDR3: TGCGCCAGCAGCGAAACCCCGGCGGGGAACACCGGGGAGCTGTTTTTT.

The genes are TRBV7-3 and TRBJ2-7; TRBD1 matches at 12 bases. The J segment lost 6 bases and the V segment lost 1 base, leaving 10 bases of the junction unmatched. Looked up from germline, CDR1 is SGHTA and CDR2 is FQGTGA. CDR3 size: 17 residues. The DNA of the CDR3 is TGTGCCAGCAGCTTAAATGGACCGGGACAGGGGGCGGGCGAGCAGTACTTC. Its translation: CASSLNGPGQGAGEQYF. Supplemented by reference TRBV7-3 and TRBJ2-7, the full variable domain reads GAGVSQTPSNKVTEKGKYVELRCDPISGHTALYWYRQSLGQGPEFLIYFQGTGAADDSGLPNDRFFAVRPEGSVSTLKIQRTERGDSAVYLCASSLNGPGQGAGEQYFGPGTRLTVT.

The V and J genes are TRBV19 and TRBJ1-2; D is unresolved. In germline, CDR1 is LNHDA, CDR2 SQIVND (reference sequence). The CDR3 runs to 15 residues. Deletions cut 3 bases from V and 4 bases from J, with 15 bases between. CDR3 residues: CASSMGGFFTYGYTF. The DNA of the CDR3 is TGTGCCAGTAGTATGGGAGGGTTCTTTACCTATGGCTACACCTTC.

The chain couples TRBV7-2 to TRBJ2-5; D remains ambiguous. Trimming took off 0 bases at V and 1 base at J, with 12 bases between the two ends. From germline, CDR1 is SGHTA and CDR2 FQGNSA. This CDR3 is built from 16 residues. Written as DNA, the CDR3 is TGTGCCAGCAGCTTAGCGTTGTTTGAGCTCCAAGAGACCCAGTACTTC. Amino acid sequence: CASSLALFELQETQYF.

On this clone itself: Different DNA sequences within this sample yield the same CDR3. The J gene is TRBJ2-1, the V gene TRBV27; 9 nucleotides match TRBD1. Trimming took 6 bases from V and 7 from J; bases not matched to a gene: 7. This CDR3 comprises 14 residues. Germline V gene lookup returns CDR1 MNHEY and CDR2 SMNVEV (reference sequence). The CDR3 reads CASSSDRGVNEQFF. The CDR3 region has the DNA TGTGCCAGCAGCTCCGACAGGGGGGTTAATGAGCAGTTCTTC.

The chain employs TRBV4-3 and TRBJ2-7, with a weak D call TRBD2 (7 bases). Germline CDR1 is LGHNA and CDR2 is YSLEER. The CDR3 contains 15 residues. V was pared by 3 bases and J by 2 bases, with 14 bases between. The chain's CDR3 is CASSHRGARAYEQYF. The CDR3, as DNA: TGCGCCAGCAGCCACCGGGGGGCAAGGGCCTACGAGCAGTACTTC.